This T cell receptor (beta chain) comes out of a study of beta chain features in type 1 diabetes (dated by TCRdb to the late 2010s). General notes on the study: Mean age, gender distribution, total cell number and subset yield were not different between patients and healthy donors. Regulatory and stem cell-like memory subsets were isolated from only 8 patients and roughly eight healthy donors, whereas naive and central memory subsets came from all 30 or so donors. The study compared TCRB repertoires of sorted circulating CD4+ T cell subsets between recently diagnosed type 1 diabetes patients and matched healthy donors. A total of some 100,000,000 sorted cells were examined across all samples, and the number of cells per subset was strongly correlated with RNA yield.

From each donor, a single peripheral blood sample of 90 to 150 mL on average was drawn into heparinised tubes. Naive, central memory, regulatory and stem cell-like memory CD4+ T cells were sorted on a BD FACSAria II using a panel including CD45RO, CCR7, CD25, CD127, CD95 and CD27. All sorted populations exceeded 98% purity. PBMCs were separated immediately by Lymphoprep density gradient centrifugation and were stained directly, without being cultured. Samples were stained and sorted in pairs, with one healthy donor and one patient per experiment, so that batch effects were minimized. This clone was seen only a few times. Its antigen is unknown. Base qualities are not provided; no much larger clone lies one nucleotide away. The entire amount of isolated RNA was reverse transcribed using the High Capacity cDNA Reverse Transcription Kit, so the sequenced TCRB transcripts were expressed ones. Deep immunoSEQ sequencing was performed on naive, central memory and regulatory T cell samples, with an average of roughly 4 million total reads per sample. After sorted cells were lysed in RLT buffer, RNA was extracted with DNase-treated RNeasy Micro or Mini kits, with the choice depending on cell number. To prevent cross-contamination, each cell subset was processed individually, whereas patient and healthy donor samples were processed jointly. TCRB sequences were amplified from cDNA with the immunoSEQ multiplex PCR, producing 87-bp fragments spanning the CDR3 region. Sequencing of the amplicons was done on the Illumina HiSeq platform. In the source study's methods: Synthetic template baselines were used to correct PCR bias computationally, reads within Hamming distance 2 were collapsed, and singletons that could not be merged were discarded. Reads were aligned to IMGT to assign V, D and J genes, CDR3 length, and insertions or deletions at six rearrangement sites. Within each subset, clonotype counts were normalized to sorted cell number, after which true diversity and Gini coefficients were computed with the tcR R package. The overlap coefficient, calculated on TCRB nucleotide sequences, was used to measure repertoire sharing. TCRdb mirrors the immuneACCESS table, restricted to in-frame sequences. Some clones are absent from its copies; in checked studies, under half trace to an unresolved V gene, and the reason for the others is unknown. V and J calls plus clone size are reproduced from that table; the DNA served to infer D and trimming. The sample includes under 300,000 clones, with about 8% observed a single time. Roughly 1% of the sample rests with the top ten.

The investigation overall reported the following: Because small numbers of individuals were included in the HLA sub-analyses, any influence of HLA type on TCRB rearrangement was left unresolved. Shorter templates might be favored by PCR, yet because patient and control samples were amplified and corrected together, any such skew would affect both groups equally. Type 1 diabetes patients showed a moderate but significant shortening of TCRB CDR3 length in all four CD4+ subsets. Naive, central memory and regulatory TCRB repertoires appeared more similar among patients than among healthy donors. Fewer insertions and more nucleotide deletions at VDJ recombination sites were observed in patients with type 1 diabetes, implying thymic rearrangement abnormalities. Because cDNA was sequenced instead of genomic DNA, activated cells with high expression could be over-represented, although the groups did not differ in activation or CD3 levels.

The clonotype comes from a woman aged 18-35 years in good health. Specimen: central memory CD4+ T cells from blood.

Here the CDR3 is given as CASRSHNTGELFF. The bases read TGTGCCAGCAGATCCCACAACACCGGGGAGCTGTTTTTT. This sequence uses TRBV6-6 and TRBJ2-2; confidence is insufficient to name the D gene. For CDR1 and CDR2, the germline V gene (reference sequence) lists MNHNY and SVGAGI. The CDR3 starts with the cysteine, ends with the phenylalanine, and has 13 residues. Of the read, only the CDR3 DNA is kept; its 39 bases are in frame from base 1. Trimming costs V 6 bases and J 2 bases, and their ends lie 7 bases apart.